The 11 T cell receptor beta chains in this list originate from one sample, sequenced in a study of T cells in Graves' hyperthyroidism and ophthalmopathy. TCR beta CDR3 region amplification was performed from RNA transcripts. The HTBI primer set served for first-round RT-PCR of the TCR CDR3. TCRdb re-analysed the multiplex PCR reads in MiXCR, keeping a single row per CDR3 protein. Seen here are a few hundred thousand distinct CDR3 sequences, less than 25% observed once, and the top ten hold around a quarter. Sequencing input: blood. The source of these receptors is a man between 18 and 29 years old with Graves' hyperthyroidism.

This clonotype was observed many times. A junction boundary mismatches the germline segment, possibly from a read error. The CDR3 DNA reads as TGTGCTAGCAGCTCCGGGTGGAACACCGGGGAGCTGTTTTTT. This codes for CASSSGWNTGELFF. The chain is built from TRBV7-7 and TRBJ2-2, with no clear D. CDR3 length equals 14 residues. CDR1 SSHAT and CDR2 FNYEAQ come from the germline V gene (reference sequence).

This clonotype was seen a handful of times. The chain has TRBV11-2 and TRBJ1-2; possibly TRBD1 for D (5 bases). V lost 5 bases and J lost 8, with 30 bases in between. Per the germline V gene, CDR1 is SGHAT and CDR2 is FQNNGV. The CDR3 extends over 18 amino acids. The CDR3 reads CASSLRLRWQGPIEGYTF. CDR3 sequence (DNA): TGTGCCAGCAGCCTTCGCCTGCGATGGCAGGGCCCTATTGAGGGCTACACCTTC.

This clonotype was picked up one time. V is TRBV27 and J is TRBJ1-6; D unresolved. The germline V and J ends were trimmed by 5 bases and 8 bases, with 10 bases remaining between them. This CDR3 is 13 amino acids long. Germline V lookup: CDR1 MNHEY, CDR2 SMNVEV (reference sequence). The CDR3 region is CASSHRADSPLHF. In DNA, the CDR3 is TGTGCCAGCAGTCATAGAGCGGATTCACCCCTCCACTTT.

This clonotype was seen ten or more times. The chain recombines TRBV9 with TRBJ1-2; D is unclear. Trimming took 0 bases from V and 3 from J, leaving 9 bases between them. Germline V gene lookup returns CDR1 SGDLS and CDR2 YYNGEE. This CDR3 contains 14 residues. CDR3 residues: CASSVASTDYGYTF. Here the CDR3 DNA reads TGTGCCAGCAGCGTAGCGAGCACGGACTATGGCTACACCTTC.

This clonotype was counted between two and nine times. The V and J genes are TRBV20-1 and TRBJ1-5; 7 bases agree with TRBD1. This CDR3 has 19 residues. V was pared by 4 bases and J by 1 base, with 19 bases of the junction left unmatched. Germline assignment: CDR1 DFQATT and CDR2 SNEGSKA (reference sequence). CDR3: CSATDLSRDRHTSNQPQHF. The CDR3, as DNA: TGCAGTGCTACTGATTTATCCCGGGACAGACATACCAGCAATCAGCCCCAGCATTTT.

This clonotype came up many times. The chain employs TRBV30 and TRBJ1-2; D unresolved. Trimming took off 4 bases at V and 5 bases at J, with 11 bases between the two ends. Germline CDR1 reads GTSNPN; CDR2 reads SVGIG (reference sequence). This CDR3 comprises 12 residues. The CDR3 reads CAWIQDGYGYTF. For the CDR3, the DNA is TGTGCCTGGATTCAGGACGGGTATGGCTACACCTTC. The complete variable domain, with remaining parts taken from reference TRBV30 and TRBJ1-2, reads SQTIHQWPATLVQPVGSPLSLECTVEGTSNPNLYWYRQAAGRGLQLLFYSVGIGQISSEVPQNLSASRPQDRQFILSSKKLLLSDSGFYLCAWIQDGYGYTFGSGTRLTVV.

V and J are TRBV20-1 and TRBJ1-5; a weak D match, TRBD1 (6 bases). CDR1 and CDR2 from the germline V gene are DFQATT and SNEGSKA (reference sequence). The CDR3 length is 13 residues. Trimming removed 7 bases at V and 7 bases at J, with 17 bases between. CDR3 bases: TGCAGTGGCAGGGGCAGGGGAGGCCAGCCCCAGCATTTT. The encoded protein is CSGRGRGGQPQHF.

This clonotype was seen repeatedly, ten times or more. The chain uses TRBV6-5 and TRBJ2-7; D gene ambiguous. Trimming removed 7 bases from V and 1 base from J, with 5 bases in between. Germline V gene data show CDR1 as MNHEY and CDR2 as SVGAGI. The CDR3 is 11 amino acids. The CDR3 sequence is CASTQSYEQYF. CDR3 bases: TGTGCCAGCACCCAATCCTACGAGCAGTACTTC.

This clonotype was found a few times. The junction shows a germline mismatch at one end, possibly a read error. The chain has TRBV13 and TRBJ2-7, with 7 bases aligning to TRBD2. This CDR3 region has 17 residues. Germline V gene lookup returns CDR1 PRHDT and CDR2 FYEKMQ (reference sequence). The CDR3 coding sequence is TGTGCCAGCAGCCTAGGTGCTGAGTTTAGCGGGCACTACGAGCAGTACTTC. This sequence encodes CASSLGAEFSGHYEQYF.

This clonotype was counted many times. The chain employs TRBV20-1 and TRBJ1-1; weak D call: TRBD1 (5 bases). CDR3 size: 12 residues. The V end lost 8 bases, the J end lost 0 bases, and 10 bases lay between the germline ends. Germline V gene lookup returns CDR1 DFQATT and CDR2 SNEGSKA (reference sequence). CDR3 in amino acids: CSQQGLNTEAFF. The CDR3 DNA reads as TGCAGTCAGCAGGGTTTGAACACTGAAGCTTTCTTT.

This clonotype was seen a few times. The V gene is TRBV28, the J gene TRBJ1-3; D ambiguous. CDR1 and CDR2 from the germline V gene are MDHEN and SYDVKM. V dropped 5 bases and J dropped 0 bases, with 11 bases sitting between them. The length of the CDR3 is 15 residues. The CDR3 here is CASSPTPHSGNTIYF. The CDR3 DNA reads TGTGCCAGCAGTCCGACACCTCACTCTGGAAACACCATATATTTT.